Here is one T cell receptor (beta chain) with its context. Its antigen remains unknown. Germline CDR1 and CDR2: MNHEY and SMNVEV (reference sequence). The CDR3 loop spans 15 amino acids. Trimming removed 6 bases from V and 5 bases from J, with 20 bases in between. The data were produced by immunoSEQ multiplex PCR, yet TCRdb's version contains in-frame clones alone and is incomplete. The sample yields 80,000 to 95,000 clones, about 92% seen once. This entry comes from a study of graft-versus-host responses after intestinal transplantation. The chain is built from TRBV27 and TRBJ2-7; D unresolved. The source is a human donor who received an intestinal transplant. The sample here was unstimulated CD8+ T cells sorted from spleen or lymph node cells, taken before intestinal transplant. CDR3 in amino acids: CASSYGTSWSNEQYF. DNA for the CDR3: TGTGCCAGCAGCTACGGTACCTCTTGGTCTAACGAGCAGTACTTC.